This TCR beta chain was sequenced in a study of human T cells and chemical hapten exposure. Overall study: A patient group, mainly female, showed alopecia areata, totalis or universalis.

Per germline, CDR1 MNHEY and CDR2 SVGAGI. The CDR3 contains 13 residues. One entry per CDR3 protein, called by TCRdb with MiXCR from the RACE reads. The sample lists roughly 260,000 distinct CDR3 sequences; 8.6% were seen once. Time point here: pre-sensitization, week 0. This sample's treatment: therapeutic diphenylcyclopropenone sensitization with weekly scalp DPC. The rearrangement uses TRBV6-5 and TRBJ1-2, with no clear D. This receptor was taken from a woman in her thirties or forties with alopecia areata. Some clones in this sample may be carry-over from other donors' samples. Specimen: whole blood, collected in connection with sensitization to the hapten diphenylcyclopropenone (DPC). CDR3 nucleotides: TGTGCGAACCCCACCGGGGAGGACTATGGCTACACCTTC. Protein: CANPTGEDYGYTF.